What follows are 2 T cell receptor beta chains derived from one specimen sequenced in a study of blood T cells in healthy people across ages. The authors ran a second PCR of roughly 6 to 12 cycles using a sample-barcoded 5' primer and a J-beta primer mix. One entry per CDR3 protein results from TCRdb running MiXCR on the 5' RACE reads. Among some 940,000 distinct CDR3 sequences listed, just under 30% were seen once. This sample was shared with a second study, whose subject was T cells of mothers and their children.

The sample was blood. The receptors were gathered from a woman aged 35 to 49 in good health.

The J gene is TRBJ2-6, the V gene TRBV7-9; 7 nucleotides line up with TRBD2. This CDR3 spans 19 amino acids. CDR1 and CDR2 from the germline V gene are SEHNR and FQNEAQ (reference sequence). With 5 bases clipped from V and 4 bases from J, the junction kept 17 bases outside the gene matches. The CDR3 region has the DNA TGTGCCAGCAGCCCAATGGGACTATCTCTCTCCATCGGGGCCAACGTCCTGACTTTC. Translating gives CASSPMGLSLSIGANVLTF.

Comments on this clonotype: A read error may account for a junction end that differs from germline. The V gene is TRBV12-3 or TRBV12-4, the J gene TRBJ2-3, with 8 positions matching TRBD2. The CDR3 runs 14 residues. The CDR3 DNA is TGTGCCAGCAGTGGACGGGGGGGCACAGATATGCAGTATTTT. Translating gives CASSGRGGTDMQYF.